The source of this T cell receptor (beta chain) is a study of shared clonotypes between healthy human individuals. Study-wide results and limits: Some naive CD4 clonotypes, roughly 4.7%, turned up in common across several donors. It was the non-shared clonotypes that had lower generation probabilities than clonotypes shared by all four donors.

Clones were read by immunoSEQ multiplex PCR, and TCRdb kept only the in-frame ones, dropping some. The data show roughly 1,000,000 clones, more than 75% seen once. As regards this clone: Its target is not known.

CDR1 MDHEN and CDR2 SYDVKM come from the germline V gene. J gave up 6 bases and V 5 bases, and 13 bases lay outside the gene matches. CDR3 length: 15 amino acids. The material sequenced was memory CD4+ T cells from PBMCs. The subset denotes: CD45RA-negative fraction. The gene calls are TRBV28 and TRBJ2-7; TRBD2 matches 7 bases. The TCR comes from a man aged 18 to 29 in good health. Some clones in this sample may be carry-over from other donors' samples. The DNA for the CDR3 is TGTGCCAGCAGTCACTTGACTAGCAGGGTTTTCGAGCAGTACTTC. It translates to CASSHLTSRVFEQYF.